The clone carrying this T cell receptor beta chain was seen at least ten times. These data are taken from a study of neurological immune-mediated disorders. Germline V gene sequence: CDR1 SGHRS, CDR2 YFSETQ. This CDR3 comprises 15 residues. V lost 2 bases, J lost 2 bases, and 7 bases stayed unmatched. Synthesis of cDNA used 5'RACE (with 10-nucleotide random UMIs). TCRdb reprocessed the 5' RACE reads via MiXCR and lists one record per CDR3 protein. The sample lists about 59,000 distinct CDR3 sequences; approximately 12% were seen once. Material for sequencing was PBMCs. The TCR was taken from a woman aged 60 to 75 with HTLV-1-associated myelopathy (HAM/TSP). The J gene is TRBJ2-7, the V gene TRBV5-1, with TRBD1 matching 7 bases. CDR3 loop: CASSFRQGTPYEQYF. CDR3 bases: TGCGCCAGCAGCTTCCGACAGGGAACACCCTACGAGCAGTACTTC.